Following are 29 T cell receptor beta chains from one sample sequenced in a study of T cell responses to AZD1222 COVID-19 vaccine. Repertoires were generated with immunoSEQ multiplex PCR, while TCRdb's copy carries only in-frame clones and drops some. Of 100,000 to 150,000 clones detected, roughly 92% appear once; the ten largest clones hold around 1.1%. The source was peripheral blood, collected 28 days after the second AZD1222 dose. These receptors all come from an adult who received the AZD1222 COVID-19 vaccine.

This clone appeared once. The chain combines TRBV18 with TRBJ2-4; D not certain. CDR1 is KGHSH, CDR2 LQKENI, per germline. Trimming shortened V by 2 bases and J by 5 bases, and 10 bases separated the two germline ends. The CDR3 runs 14 residues. CDR3 in DNA: TGTGCCAGCTCACCAGGGCAAGACGAAAACATTCAGTACTTC. Translated, it gives CASSPGQDENIQYF.

The V and J genes are TRBV5-1 and TRBJ1-2; no definite D call. The germline V and J ends were trimmed by 4 bases and 4 bases, with 14 bases remaining between them. Germline lookup yields CDR1 SGHRS and CDR2 YFSETQ. CDR3 length: 14 residues. CDR3 protein: CASSPATLPYGYTF. CDR3 DNA: TGCGCCAGCAGCCCAGCTACCCTCCCCTATGGCTACACCTTC.

This rearrangement joins TRBV19 to TRBJ2-5; D might be TRBD1 or TRBD2, each matching 5 bases. The CDR3 is 14 residues long. V dropped 1 base and J dropped 1 base, with 7 bases sitting between them. The germline gives CDR1 LNHDA, CDR2 SQIVND (reference sequence). The CDR3 here is CASSIGGTQETQYF. The DNA for the CDR3 is TGTGCCAGTAGTATAGGAGGGACCCAAGAGACCCAGTACTTC. Full variable domain (rest looked up from reference TRBV19 and TRBJ2-5): DGGITQSPKYLFRKEGQNVTLSCEQNLNHDAMYWYRQDPGQGLRLIYYSQIVNDFQKGDIAEGYSVSREKKESFPLTVTSAQKNPTAFYLCASSIGGTQETQYFGPGTRLLVL.

The chain recombines TRBV27 with TRBJ2-7; 8 bases fit TRBD1. Losses at the gene ends were 3 bases for V and 2 bases for J; bases not matched to a gene: 3. This CDR3 has 14 residues. Germline CDR1 and CDR2: MNHEY and SMNVEV (reference sequence). The CDR3 protein is CASSFGTGPYEQYF. The CDR3 coding sequence is TGTGCCAGCAGTTTCGGGACAGGTCCCTACGAGCAGTACTTC.

The chain's CDR3 is CASSSRSPGLAFF. The DNA for the CDR3 is TGTGCCAGCAGTTCCCGATCCCCGGGACTCGCTTTCTTC. The chain employs TRBV6-5 and TRBJ2-1; possibly TRBD2 for D (6 bases). There are 13 residues in the CDR3. V lost 4 bases to trimming and J lost 16 bases, with 20 bases between them. Looked up from germline, CDR1 is MNHEY and CDR2 is SVGAGI.

This chain uses TRBV6-5 with TRBJ1-2; a weak D match, TRBD1 (5 bases). Germline assignment: CDR1 MNHEY and CDR2 SVGAGI. This CDR3 has 15 amino acids. Trimming removed 5 bases from V and 7 bases from J, with 20 bases in between. CDR3 sequence (DNA): TGTGCCAGCAGTCACCGACAGACCCAGCTGGCTGGCTACACCTTC. Its protein product is CASSHRQTQLAGYTF.

This rearrangement joins TRBV27 to TRBJ1-1, with a tentative D call TRBD1 (5 bases). Germline-derived CDR1 and CDR2 are MNHEY and SMNVEV (reference sequence). The V end lost 10 bases, the J end lost 7 bases, and 22 bases lay between the germline ends. This CDR3 comprises 14 residues. DNA of the CDR3: TGTGCCACCAGCTTGGACCCCCCGAGGGGTGAAGCTTTCTTT. It specifies CATSLDPPRGEAFF.

The J gene is TRBJ1-2, the V gene TRBV2; D ambiguous. Germline V CDR1 and CDR2: SNHLY, FYNNEI. The CDR3 covers 12 residues. The V end was cut by 8 bases, the J end by 0 bases, with 7 bases between. CDR3 in DNA: TGTGCCAGCGTAGATGCTAACTATGGCTACACCTTC. Protein: CASVDANYGYTF. The whole variable domain, filled in from reference TRBV2 and TRBJ1-2, reads EPEVTQTPSHQVTQMGQEVILRCVPISNHLYFYWYRQILGQKVEFLVSFYNNEISEKSEIFDDQFSVERPDGSNFTLKIRSTKLEDSAMYFCASVDANYGYTFGSGTRLTVV.

The chain has TRBV27 and TRBJ1-3; weak D call: TRBD1 (5 bases). Germline V gene sequence: CDR1 MNHEY, CDR2 SMNVEV (reference sequence). V lost 5 bases and J lost 5, with 13 bases in between. CDR3 length equals 14 residues. In DNA form, the CDR3 reads TGTGCCAGCAGTGTGTCGGGGACCCGAAACACCATATATTTT. Its protein product is CASSVSGTRNTIYF.

This chain links TRBV28 with TRBJ1-5; the D gene is possibly TRBD1 (6 bases). CDR3 length: 14 amino acids. Looked up from germline, CDR1 is MDHEN and CDR2 is SYDVKM. V was cut by 5 bases and J by 6 bases, with 14 bases left in between. As DNA, the CDR3 is TGTGCCAGCAGTCCGGGGGGCTTACCTCAGCCCCAGCATTTT. It yields the protein CASSPGGLPQPQHF.

The rearrangement uses TRBV7-2 and TRBJ2-7, with TRBD1 as a possible D gene (6 bases). Trimming shortened V by 3 bases and J by 2 bases, and 14 bases separated the two germline ends. The germline gives CDR1 SGHTA, CDR2 FQGNSA. The CDR3 consists of 15 residues. The CDR3 region has the DNA TGTGCCAGCAGCTTGGATCGACAGGTTGCCTACGAGCAGTACTTC. Protein sequence: CASSLDRQVAYEQYF.

This chain joins TRBV5-8 and TRBJ2-5, with D tentatively TRBD1 (5 bases). CDR3 length equals 16 residues. The V and J ends lost 0 bases and 4 bases respectively, with 16 bases between them. CDR1 SGHTS and CDR2 YDEGEE come from the germline V gene. The CDR3: CASSLGRAGMVETQYF. CDR3 DNA sequence: TGTGCCAGCAGCTTGGGTCGGGCAGGGATGGTAGAGACCCAGTACTTC.

Regarding this clone: Germline is not matched at one junction end, which may reflect a read error. The chain combines TRBV7-2 with TRBJ2-1, with 8 positions matching TRBD2. The CDR3 totals 12 residues. CDR1 and CDR2 (germline): SGHTA, FQGNSA. CDR3 region: CASSLAVGLALF. For the CDR3, the DNA is TGTGCCAGCAGCTTAGCGGTAGGACTAGCTCTCTTC.

CDR3 coding DNA: TGTGCCAGCAGCTTAGCGCCTTCAAGTAATGAGCAGTTCTTC. Protein product: CASSLAPSSNEQFF. The rearrangement links TRBV7-2 to TRBJ2-1; D is ambiguous. The CDR3 has 14 residues. The germline CDR1 and CDR2 sequences are SGHTA and FQGNSA. Deletions cut 0 bases from V and 7 bases from J, with 10 bases between.

This clone showed up just a few times. The CDR3 reads CASSLTDDSGNTIYF. In DNA form, the CDR3 reads TGTGCCAGCAGCTTGACAGATGACTCTGGAAACACCATATATTTT. This chain links TRBV5-5 with TRBJ1-3; D unclear. Trimming cost V 1 base and J 0 bases, with 8 bases left between them. This CDR3 region has 15 residues. Germline loops: CDR1 SGHKS, CDR2 YYEKEE (reference sequence).

This chain links TRBV6-5 with TRBJ2-1; the match to TRBD1 covers 7 bases. Trimming cost V 10 bases and J 5 bases; bases outside gene matches: 11. Germline V gene sequence: CDR1 MNHEY, CDR2 SVGAGI. The CDR3 sequence is 14 residues long. Here the CDR3 reads CATGPGQANNEQFF. The CDR3 coding sequence is TGTGCCACGGGACCTGGACAGGCTAACAATGAGCAGTTCTTC.

The chain is built from TRBV3-1 (or the pseudogene TRBV3-2) and TRBJ1-5; possibly TRBD1 for D (5 bases). The CDR3 runs 14 residues. Trimming shortened V by 1 base and J by 6 bases, and 10 bases separated the two germline ends. Germline-derived CDR1 and CDR2 are LGHDT and YNNKEL (reference sequence). The CDR3 reads CASSQAGGVQPQHF. In nucleotides, the CDR3 is TGTGCCAGCAGCCAAGCGGGGGGGGTTCAGCCCCAGCATTTT.

The chain recombines TRBV29-1 with TRBJ1-3; 9 positions agree with TRBD1. The CDR3 is 16 residues long. V trimming: 4 bases; J trimming: 1 base; junction bases outside the gene matches: 8. CDR1 and CDR2 from the germline V gene are SQVTM and ANQGSEA. The CDR3 reads CSVGGQGTFSGNTIYF. The CDR3 DNA reads as TGCAGCGTTGGGGGACAGGGAACTTTTTCTGGAAACACCATATATTTT.

CDR3 residues: CASSLEPSGSYEQYF. The CDR3 coding sequence is TGTGCCAGCAGCTTGGAGCCTAGCGGGAGTTACGAGCAGTACTTC. The chain carries TRBV5-4 and TRBJ2-7; 10 positions agree with TRBD2. With V trimmed by 0 bases and J by 4 bases, 4 bases remained unmatched. The CDR3 runs to 15 residues. Germline V lookup: CDR1 SGHNT, CDR2 YYREEE (reference sequence).

The chain uses TRBV28 and TRBJ2-1; 8 bases line up with TRBD2. With 3 bases clipped from V and 9 bases from J, the junction kept 4 bases outside the gene matches. This CDR3 region has 13 residues. From germline, CDR1 is MDHEN and CDR2 SYDVKM. The CDR3 DNA reads TGTGCCAGCAGTTTGTGGCTAGCGGGTGAGCAGTTCTTC. Encoded protein: CASSLWLAGEQFF.

The V call is TRBV20-1, the J call TRBJ1-2, with a tentative D call TRBD1 (5 bases). The V end lost 3 bases, the J end lost 4 bases, and 12 bases lay between the germline ends. Germline CDR1 is DFQATT and CDR2 is SNEGSKA (reference sequence). CDR3 length equals 13 residues. The CDR3, as DNA: TGCAGTGCTAGTGGGGGTCCAATCTATGGCTACACCTTC. This gives the protein CSASGGPIYGYTF.

V gene TRBV2 combines with J gene TRBJ1-5; TRBD1 agrees at 9 bases. V gave up 3 bases and J gave up 1 base; unmatched junction bases: 7. The CDR3 covers 17 residues. The V gene's germline CDR1 is SNHLY and CDR2 FYNNEI. CDR3 nucleotide sequence: TGTGCCAGCAGTGACAGGACAGGGACAGGGAGCAATCAGCCCCAGCATTTT. Translating it yields CASSDRTGTGSNQPQHF. Drawing the rest from reference TRBV2 and TRBJ1-5, the complete variable domain is EPEVTQTPSHQVTQMGQEVILRCVPISNHLYFYWYRQILGQKVEFLVSFYNNEISEKSEIFDDQFSVERPDGSNFTLKIRSTKLEDSAMYFCASSDRTGTGSNQPQHFGDGTRLSIL.

The chain carries TRBV19 and TRBJ2-1; 7 positions match TRBD1. Germline CDR1 reads LNHDA; CDR2 reads SQIVND (reference sequence). J was trimmed by 8 bases and V by 6 bases; bases with no gene match: 7. The CDR3 loop spans 13 amino acids. The CDR3 loop reads CASSTTGIHEQFF. CDR3 sequence (DNA): TGTGCCAGTAGCACGACAGGGATCCATGAGCAGTTCTTC. The full variable domain, rest sourced from reference TRBV19 and TRBJ2-1, is DGGITQSPKYLFRKEGQNVTLSCEQNLNHDAMYWYRQDPGQGLRLIYYSQIVNDFQKGDIAEGYSVSREKKESFPLTVTSAQKNPTAFYLCASSTTGIHEQFFGPGTRLTVL.

The chain uses TRBV21-1 and TRBJ2-7; TRBD1 is the table's D call and was not checked against the DNA. TRBV21-1 is a known pseudogene. The length of the CDR3 is 19 residues. The CDR3: CASSKAGGEDRDRSYEQYF. CDR3 sequence (DNA): TGTGCCAGCAGCAAAGCGGGGGGAGAAGACAGGGATAGGTCCTACGAGCAGTACTTC.

This clone was counted a single time. This chain uses TRBV2 with TRBJ2-5, with 10 bases that match TRBD2. Germline-derived CDR1 and CDR2 are SNHLY and FYNNEI. The ends lost 7 bases at V and 1 base at J; junction bases unmatched: 6. The CDR3 contains 15 residues. The CDR3 protein is CASTLAGPTQETQYF. As DNA, the CDR3 is TGTGCCAGCACACTAGCGGGGCCAACCCAAGAGACCCAGTACTTC.

The rearrangement joins TRBV7-3 to TRBJ2-2; 10 bases agree with TRBD1. V was pared by 8 bases and J by 4 bases, with 4 bases of the junction left unmatched. Per the germline V gene, CDR1 is SGHTA and CDR2 is FQGTGA. The CDR3 runs to 14 residues. CDR3: CASSRTGGTGELFF. The CDR3 DNA sequence: TGTGCCAGCTCAAGGACAGGGGGCACCGGGGAGCTGTTTTTT.

DNA for the CDR3: TGTGCCAGCAGCGTAGGTGGGGCCCTGCCAGATACGCAGTATTTT. Protein sequence: CASSVGGALPDTQYF. The chain links TRBV9 to TRBJ2-3, with D perhaps matching TRBD1 (5 bases). Deletions cut 0 bases from V and 4 bases from J, with 12 bases between. CDR1 and CDR2 from the germline V gene are SGDLS and YYNGEE. The CDR3 spans 15 residues.

The chain is built from TRBV30 and TRBJ2-1; D remains ambiguous. The CDR3 contains 16 residues. The germline V and J ends were trimmed by 1 base and 6 bases, with 19 bases remaining between them. Germline CDR1 reads GTSNPN; CDR2 reads SVGIG (reference sequence). This chain's CDR3 is CAWSAPGIPRGNEQFF. Here the CDR3 DNA reads TGTGCCTGGAGTGCCCCCGGCATACCCCGTGGCAATGAGCAGTTCTTC.

The chain employs TRBV3-1 (or the pseudogene TRBV3-2) and TRBJ1-4, with D perhaps matching TRBD1 (5 bases). The V end lost 3 bases, the J end lost 5 bases, and 10 bases lay between the germline ends. The germline gives CDR1 LGHDT, CDR2 YNNKEL (reference sequence). CDR3 length: 14 residues. The CDR3 DNA is TGTGCCAGCAGCCAGGACGGGGCAAATGAAAAACTGTTTTTT. The encoded protein is CASSQDGANEKLFF.